The entry below describes one T cell receptor (beta chain). Original processing methods: Counts of nucleated cells, estimated from reference gene primer amplification, were obtained. Generated by immunoSEQ multiplex PCR, the TCRdb table keeps only in-frame clones and is missing some. V and J calls and clone size are those listed in that table; D and trimming were worked out from the DNA. The sample shows about 230,000 clones, roughly 79% of them seen only once. These data originate in a study of blood T cell repertoires in COVID-19. Sequenced material: peripheral blood. The receptor was isolated from an elderly woman with COVID-19, enrolled during active disease.

The CDR3 reads CASSLALSWEQYF. The CDR3 region has the DNA TGTGCCAGCAGCCTGGCCTTATCATGGGAGCAGTACTTC. The chain uses TRBV3-1 (or the pseudogene TRBV3-2) and TRBJ2-7; D ambiguous. Germline V gene data show CDR1 as LGHDT and CDR2 as YNNKEL (reference sequence). V lost 4 bases to trimming and J lost 7 bases, with 14 bases between them. There are 13 residues in the CDR3.